These 14 T cell receptor beta chains were all obtained from the same sample, sequenced in a study of T cells after yellow fever vaccination. MiXCR was run by TCRdb on the 5' RACE reads, yielding one entry per CDR3 protein. The table has approximately 250,000 distinct CDR3 sequences, around 4.9% seen once. Sequences were derived from CD4+ T cells sorted from PBMCs, sampled on the day of the yellow fever booster vaccination. Source of these receptors: a man aged 18 to 29 who received the YFV17D yellow fever vaccine.

This clonotype was observed a handful of times. This rearrangement joins TRBV7-2 to TRBJ1-3, with D possibly matching TRBD1 (5 bases). Germline values: CDR1 SGHTA, CDR2 FQGNSA. This CDR3 spans 14 amino acids. Trimming removed 10 bases from V and 4 bases from J, with 17 bases in between. The CDR3 is CATHGGASGNTIYF. The CDR3 nucleotides are TGTGCCACCCATGGCGGGGCCTCCGGAAACACCATATATTTT.

This clonotype appeared a few times. V and J are TRBV5-1 and TRBJ2-1; D might be TRBD2 (7 bases). This CDR3 is 15 amino acids long. The ends were cut back, 3 bases at V and 0 bases at J, with 10 bases in the middle. Looked up from germline, CDR1 is SGHRS and CDR2 is YFSETQ. CDR3 loop: CASSSRGASYNEQFF. The CDR3 nucleotides are TGCGCCAGCAGCTCACGGGGGGCCTCCTACAATGAGCAGTTCTTC.

Only a few counts were recorded for this clonotype. This chain joins TRBV5-6 and TRBJ2-4; 7 nucleotides agree with TRBD1. The CDR3 extends over 14 amino acids. Unmatched junction bases numbered 4, after V lost 4 bases and J lost 3 bases. Per the germline V gene, CDR1 is SGHDT and CDR2 is YYEEEE. In DNA form, the CDR3 reads TGTGCCAGCAGCAACCGGGACAGCAAAAACATTCAGTACTTC. It yields the protein CASSNRDSKNIQYF.

The rearrangement joins TRBV7-3 to TRBJ2-3; 8 positions match TRBD2. Unmatched junction bases numbered 9, after V lost 6 bases and J lost 1 base. The CDR3 consists of 16 residues. Germline V gene sequence: CDR1 SGHTA, CDR2 FQGTGA. CDR3 in DNA: TGTGCCAGCAGTCCCGGGGGGGGATTCGGCACAGATACGCAGTATTTT. This codes for CASSPGGGFGTDTQYF.

This clonotype has just a few counts. The rearrangement links TRBV6-2 or TRBV6-3 to TRBJ2-7; TRBD1 matches at 7 bases. V lost 4 bases, J lost 3 bases, and 3 bases stayed unmatched. Germline V gives CDR1 MNHEY, CDR2 SVGEGT. This CDR3 is 13 amino acids long. The chain's CDR3 is CASSSGQRYEQYV. The CDR3 region has the DNA TGTGCCAGCAGTTCGGGACAGCGCTACGAGCAGTACGTC.

This clonotype occurred many times. This chain connects TRBV4-1 to TRBJ1-6; the match to TRBD1 covers 9 bases. The CDR3 is 15 amino acids. Germline values: CDR1 MGHRA, CDR2 YSYEKL. After removal of 4 bases from V and 6 bases from J, the junction contained 4 bases not matched to a gene. CDR3 in amino acids: CASSPGTGRNSPLHF. CDR3 nucleotides: TGCGCCAGCAGCCCCGGGACAGGGCGTAATTCACCCCTCCACTTT.

The sample holds a few counts of this clonotype. The rearrangement uses TRBV11-2 and TRBJ2-7; 10 nucleotides line up with TRBD2. J was trimmed by 2 bases and V by 5 bases; bases with no gene match: 6. Germline CDR1 SGHAT, CDR2 FQNNGV. The CDR3 covers 15 residues. The DNA of the CDR3 is TGTGCCAGCAGCAGACTAGCGGGCGGCCCCTACGAGCAGTACTTC. This codes for CASSRLAGGPYEQYF.

Note on this clonotype: Given a much more abundant clone one base away, this may be a read error. The chain recombines TRBV5-1 with TRBJ1-1; D perhaps matches TRBD1 (6 bases). Germline V CDR1 and CDR2: SGHRS, YFSETQ. The CDR3 sequence is 14 residues long. The CDR3 DNA follows: TGCGCCAGCAGCTTGTTGACAGGCGGCACTGAAGCTCTCTTT. Translating it yields CASSLLTGGTEALF.

Comment on this clonotype: Likely a read error: the CDR3 ends without its conserved phenylalanine or tryptophan. The DNA is left out, because the CDR3 cannot be placed on it with certainty; the CDR3 is given as TCRdb lists it. CDR3 protein: CASSKVGLAGSTDTQYS. The J gene is TRBJ2-3, the V gene TRBV21-1; TRBD2, as called in the table, went unchecked against the DNA. TRBV21-1 is a documented pseudogene. The CDR3 region is 17 residues in length, termini included.

V and J are TRBV12-3 or TRBV12-4 and TRBJ1-4; D is unresolved. This CDR3 comprises 12 residues. V lost 6 bases and J 6 bases, leaving 8 bases between the germline ends. The DNA of the CDR3 is TGTGCCAGCAGGGACGCGTATGAAAAACTGTTTTTT. Its protein is CASRDAYEKLFF.

V is TRBV7-9 and J is TRBJ2-2; D might be TRBD1 (5 bases). The germline V gene has CDR1 SEHNR and CDR2 FQNEAQ (reference sequence). The CDR3 is 11 amino acids. The ends were cut back, 11 bases at V and 6 bases at J, with 10 bases in the middle. CDR3 DNA sequence: TGTGCCGGGGCCGTAGCCGGGGAGCTGTTTTTT. Translation gives CAGAVAGELFF.

This clonotype occurred a few times. V and J are TRBV3-1 and TRBJ1-2, with TRBD1 as a possible D gene (6 bases). Germline V CDR1 and CDR2: LGHDT, YNNKEL (reference sequence). CDR3 length: 16 amino acids. With 1 base removed from V and 6 bases from J, the gap between germline ends came to 18 bases. CDR3 protein: CASSQGGGRRDHGYTF. CDR3 nucleotides: TGTGCCAGCAGCCAAGGCGGGGGGCGCCGGGACCATGGCTACACCTTC.

The chain has TRBV20-1 and TRBJ2-3, with TRBD2 matching 14 bases. The CDR3 consists of 16 residues. The J segment lost 3 bases and the V segment lost 5 bases, leaving 7 bases of the junction unmatched. The germline gives CDR1 DFQATT, CDR2 SNEGSKA (reference sequence). The CDR3 sequence: CSADLGLAGGTDTQYF. Written as DNA, the CDR3 is TGCAGTGCTGATTTAGGACTAGCGGGAGGAACAGATACGCAGTATTTT.

A few counts support this clonotype. This chain uses TRBV18 with TRBJ2-7; 7 nucleotides line up with TRBD1. Looked up from germline, CDR1 is KGHSH and CDR2 is LQKENI. The CDR3 runs to 14 residues. After removal of 3 bases from V and 5 bases from J, the junction contained 7 bases not matched to a gene. The CDR3 coding sequence is TGTGCCAGCTCACCTGACAGGGTAGGCCACGAGCAGTACTTC. Amino acid sequence: CASSPDRVGHEQYF.